The 19 T cell receptor beta chains reported below all come from one sample, sequenced in a study of blood T cell repertoires in COVID-19. Data came from immunoSEQ multiplex PCR; TCRdb stores just in-frame clones and leaves some out. The repertoire holds over 250,000 clones, approximately 78% seen once, with 5% in the top ten. Sequenced input: PBMCs or T cells enriched from blood (not recorded which). The receptor set was obtained from a man in his forties or fifties who had been exposed to COVID-19.

This rearrangement joins TRBV27 to TRBJ1-2; 12 nucleotides match TRBD1. Germline V gene data show CDR1 as MNHEY and CDR2 as SMNVEV (reference sequence). J lost 7 bases, V lost 0 bases, and 9 bases had no gene match. The CDR3 spans 17 residues. The CDR3 coding sequence is TGTGCCAGCAGTTTATCGGGGGACAGGGGGCATCGGCGTGGCTACACCTTC. Its protein product is CASSLSGDRGHRRGYTF.

The rearrangement joins TRBV5-1 to TRBJ1-2; TRBD1 is a possible D gene (6 bases). Germline V lookup: CDR1 SGHRS, CDR2 YFSETQ. Trimming took 1 base from V and 2 from J, leaving 18 bases between them. The length of the CDR3 is 17 residues. In DNA form, the CDR3 reads TGCGCCAGCAGCTTGATGGGCGGTTTGGACAGAAACTATGGCTACACCTTC. It yields the protein CASSLMGGLDRNYGYTF.

The chain has TRBV11-2 and TRBJ1-6; 7 bases line up with TRBD1. J was trimmed by 4 bases and V by 2 bases; bases with no gene match: 5. The CDR3 contains 16 residues. In germline, CDR1 is SGHAT, CDR2 FQNNGV. CDR3 residues: CASSLNQGGYNSPLHF. The CDR3 region has the DNA TGTGCCAGCAGCTTAAACCAGGGGGGATATAATTCACCCCTCCACTTT.

For this clone: Other DNA sequences within the sample encode an identical CDR3. This sequence joins TRBV24-1 and TRBJ1-5, with 7 bases aligning to TRBD1. The CDR3 covers 13 residues. The ends lost 4 bases at V and 4 bases at J; junction bases unmatched: 0. In germline, CDR1 is KGHDR, CDR2 SFDVKD. In nucleotides, the CDR3 is TGTGCCACCAGTGAGACAGGGAATCAGCCCCAGCATTTT. Translated, it gives CATSETGNQPQHF.

The J gene is TRBJ2-5, the V gene TRBV27; D is unresolved. Looked up from germline, CDR1 is MNHEY and CDR2 is SMNVEV (reference sequence). Trimming took off 5 bases at V and 5 bases at J, with 15 bases between the two ends. CDR3 size: 14 residues. The CDR3 DNA follows: TGTGCCAGCAGTCCCGCCCGGAGTTCCGAGACCCAGTACTTC. Protein sequence: CASSPARSSETQYF.

CDR3 sequence: CASSVGTSAKLTDTQYF. As DNA, the CDR3 is TGTGCCAGCAGCGTAGGGACTAGCGCCAAACTCACAGATACGCAGTATTTT. The rearrangement uses TRBV9 and TRBJ2-3; 9 bases agree with TRBD2. Germline CDR1 SGDLS, CDR2 YYNGEE. The CDR3 contains 17 residues. V lost 0 bases and J lost 2; bases outside the gene matches: 7.

The rearrangement links TRBV19 to TRBJ1-2, with D perhaps TRBD1 (5 bases). The CDR3 sequence is 14 residues long. Deletions cut 5 bases from V and 8 bases from J, with 18 bases between. Germline-derived CDR1 and CDR2 are LNHDA and SQIVND (reference sequence). CDR3 protein: CASSHLGTGGGYTF. The CDR3 nucleotides read TGTGCCAGTAGTCACCTTGGGACGGGAGGCGGCTACACCTTC.

The chain uses TRBV18 and TRBJ1-5; 7 positions match TRBD1. Germline CDR1 reads KGHSH; CDR2 reads LQKENI. The CDR3 extends over 16 amino acids. Trimming removed 3 bases from V and 1 base from J; junction bases left unmatched: 6. This chain's CDR3 is CASSPLQGMSNQPQHF. CDR3 DNA sequence: TGTGCCAGCTCACCTCTACAGGGGATGAGCAATCAGCCCCAGCATTTT.

V and J are TRBV7-3 and TRBJ1-1; D possibly corresponds to TRBD1 (6 bases). CDR1 and CDR2 (germline): SGHTA, FQGTGA. The CDR3 length is 15 residues. Trimming removed 2 bases from V and 7 bases from J, with 17 bases in between. Here the CDR3 reads CASSLERGGQNEAFF. DNA for the CDR3: TGTGCCAGCAGCTTAGAGAGAGGTGGACAGAATGAAGCTTTCTTT. Filled out from reference TRBV7-3 and TRBJ1-1, the complete variable domain reads GAGVSQTPSNKVTEKGKYVELRCDPISGHTALYWYRQSLGQGPEFLIYFQGTGAADDSGLPNDRFFAVRPEGSVSTLKIQRTERGDSAVYLCASSLERGGQNEAFFGQGTRLTVV.

This sequence joins TRBV3-1 (or the pseudogene TRBV3-2) and TRBJ1-2; 8 bases are a match to TRBD1. The germline V gene encodes CDR1 LGHDT and CDR2 YNNKEL (reference sequence). CDR3 length: 15 residues. Trimming at V came to 1 base and at J to 5 bases, leaving 6 bases not matched to a gene. Written as DNA, the CDR3 is TGTGCCAGCAGCCAAGGAGGACAGGGCTATTATGGCTACACCTTC. It yields the protein CASSQGGQGYYGYTF.

The chain links TRBV19 to TRBJ2-7; D is possibly TRBD1 (6 bases). Germline V lookup: CDR1 LNHDA, CDR2 SQIVND (reference sequence). The ends were cut back, 6 bases at V and 1 base at J, with 7 bases in the middle. The length of the CDR3 is 12 residues. The CDR3 spells CASRQGSYEQYF. DNA for the CDR3: TGTGCCAGTAGGCAGGGGTCCTACGAGCAGTACTTC.

The rearrangement uses TRBV11-3 and TRBJ2-5; D gene uncertain. V was trimmed by 3 bases and J by 2 bases, leaving 7 bases between them. The CDR3 spans 13 residues. CDR1 and CDR2 (germline): SGHNT, YENEEA. The CDR3 protein is CASSFGRQETQYF. The CDR3 DNA is TGTGCCAGCAGCTTTGGCAGGCAAGAGACCCAGTACTTC.

The chain combines TRBV29-1 with TRBJ2-1, with TRBD2 identical over 7 bases. V lost 7 bases to trimming and J lost 7 bases; unmatched junction nucleotides: 7. This CDR3 has 12 residues. The germline V gene encodes CDR1 SQVTM and CDR2 ANQGSEA. The chain's CDR3 is CSGTREGNEQFF. The DNA for the CDR3 is TGCAGCGGGACGAGGGAGGGAAATGAGCAGTTCTTC.

The CDR3 DNA sequence: TGTGCCAGCAGTGGATGGACAGGGATGGGAGCAGATACGCAGTATTTT. It specifies CASSGWTGMGADTQYF. The chain couples TRBV6-1 to TRBJ2-3, with 8 positions matching TRBD1. CDR1 MNHNS and CDR2 SASEGT come from the germline V gene. V dropped 4 bases and J dropped 4; count of bases not matched to a gene: 10. The CDR3 has 16 amino acids.

The chain links TRBV13 to TRBJ2-7, with 7 bases lining up with TRBD1. J gave up 2 bases and V 4 bases, and 8 bases lay outside the gene matches. The V gene's germline CDR1 is PRHDT and CDR2 FYEKMQ (reference sequence). The CDR3 totals 15 residues. CDR3 DNA: TGTGCCAGCAGCTCCACGACAGGGACGACCTACGAGCAGTACTTC. It translates to CASSSTTGTTYEQYF.

V and J are TRBV15 and TRBJ2-7; 8 bases agree with TRBD1. This CDR3 region has 14 residues. The V and J ends lost 6 bases and 4 bases, in that order; junction bases with no gene match: 8. Per the germline V gene, CDR1 is LNHNV and CDR2 is YYDKDF (reference sequence). The CDR3 region has the DNA TGTGCCACCAGACTTGGACAGGGACCATACGAGCAGTACTTC. Its translation: CATRLGQGPYEQYF. The variable domain in full, with the rest retrieved from reference TRBV15 and TRBJ2-7, is DAMVIQNPRYQVTQFGKPVTLSCSQTLNHNVMYWYQQKSSQAPKLLFHYYDKDFNNEADTPDNFQSRRPNTSFCFLDIRSPGLGDTAMYLCATRLGQGPYEQYFGPGTRLTVT.

The V call is TRBV9, the J call TRBJ2-1; the match to TRBD2 covers 7 bases. Germline assignment: CDR1 SGDLS and CDR2 YYNGEE. Unmatched junction bases numbered 19, after V lost 5 bases and J lost 8 bases. The CDR3 runs 17 residues. The CDR3 DNA follows: TGTGCCAGCAGTGAGAGGGGTAGGGGCGGGAGTTTCCATGAGCAGTTCTTC. Amino acid sequence: CASSERGRGGSFHEQFF. The variable domain in full, completed from reference TRBV9 and TRBJ2-1, reads DSGVTQTPKHLITATGQRVTLRCSPRSGDLSVYWYQQSLDQGLQFLIQYYNGEERAKGNILERFSAQQFPDLHSELNLSSLELGDSALYFCASSERGRGGSFHEQFFGPGTRLTVL.

As for this clone: An end of the junction does not agree with germline; a read error may underlie this. The V call is TRBV6-2 or TRBV6-3, the J call TRBJ2-7, with 10 bases fitting TRBD2. This CDR3 has 13 amino acids. Germline V gene sequence: CDR1 MNHEY, CDR2 SVGEGT. CDR3 bases: TGTGCCAGCAGTTACAGCGGACTAGCGGCCATGGCCTTC. Protein sequence: CASSYSGLAAMAF.

This rearrangement joins TRBV9 to TRBJ2-4; D possibly corresponds to TRBD1 (5 bases). Per the germline V gene, CDR1 is SGDLS and CDR2 is YYNGEE. V lost 4 bases, J lost 1 base, and 9 bases lay in between. The CDR3 is made up of 14 amino acids. The CDR3 DNA is TGTGCCAGCAGCTTCAGGGTGGCCAAAAACATTCAGTACTTC. Translated: CASSFRVAKNIQYF.